A selection of T cell receptor beta chains follows, all from one sample in a study of shared clonotypes between healthy human individuals. This table comes from immunoSEQ multiplex PCR, and its TCRdb copy is limited to in-frame clones, with some not included. The sample lists 950,000 to 1,100,000 clones, under 80% occurring once. Material: memory CD4+ T cells sorted from blood. All receptors derive from a man between 18 and 29 years old in good health. CDR3s include the opening cysteine and the closing phenylalanine or tryptophan. Each record gives: V gene, D gene, J gene, CDR3 protein. A D gene is named only where the DNA matches it firmly.

TRBV5-5	.	TRBJ1-1	CASSLWGARTEAFF
TRBV5-1	TRBD1	TRBJ2-7	CASRTGTGGYEQYF
TRBV19	.	TRBJ2-1	CASGPSTGSYNEQFF
TRBV7-8	.	TRBJ2-1	CASSLTGEAMKQFF
TRBV30	.	TRBJ2-2	CAWRRLAANTGELFF
TRBV19	TRBD1	TRBJ1-2	CASSPGQVNYGYTF
TRBV5-4	TRBD2	TRBJ2-5	CASSLGGPLAGVETQYF
TRBV4-3	TRBD1	TRBJ2-7	CASSRDRASEQYF
TRBV10-3	TRBD2	TRBJ2-3	CASTGGGRGSTDTQYF
TRBV2	TRBD1	TRBJ1-5	CASSDGTAGQPQHF
TRBV19	TRBD1	TRBJ2-2	CASSRQGSSGELFF
TRBV27	.	TRBJ1-1	CASSLRMGGGRVTEAFF
TRBV5-4	TRBD1	TRBJ1-2	CASSGEQGAGGRGYTF
TRBV6-1	.	TRBJ2-5	CASSEPLTQYF
TRBV18	TRBD1	TRBJ2-7	CASSPNPGGEQYF
TRBV5-4	.	TRBJ1-6	CASSPNAGNSPLHF
TRBV6-5	.	TRBJ2-6	CASLRGPGANVLTF
TRBV5-1	TRBD1	TRBJ2-2	CASSPGQGAPGELFF
TRBV11-2	.	TRBJ2-1	CASSDLGPYNEQFF
TRBV2	.	TRBJ2-7	CASYREPYEQYF
TRBV5-6	TRBD2	TRBJ2-2	CASSRPLAGGTGELFF
TRBV7-9	.	TRBJ2-1	CASSLAGLSYNEQFF
TRBV21-1	.	TRBJ2-7	CASRYRGYEQYF
TRBV2	TRBD1	TRBJ2-7	CATRLDPQGVNEQYF
TRBV9	TRBD2	TRBJ2-5	CASSVGSSGVQETQYF
TRBV2	TRBD1	TRBJ1-4	CASSTGTVGEKLFF
TRBV7-7	TRBD1	TRBJ2-3	CASSRGTGGSADTQYF
TRBV5-1	.	TRBJ2-1	CASRDGTVPQAEQFF
TRBV15	TRBD1	TRBJ2-5	CATSPDRGETQYF
TRBV2	.	TRBJ2-3	CASSGRGTDTQYF